This T cell receptor (beta chain) derives from a study of T cell repertoires in cytomegalovirus infection (dated by TCRdb to about 2019). Turning to the overall study: Donor HLA type was relevant to the analysis, as public TCR beta signatures indicated carriage of CMV infection together with the matching HLA type.

As to this clonotype: This receptor's antigen is unknown. The input lacks base qualities; no much larger clone sits a single base away.

Paper-wide results and their limitations: In both this cohort and an independent approximately 370-donor cohort, the cumulative frequency of public TCR beta family members distinguished carriers of CMV infection plus the relevant HLA type. In the ex vivo response, HLA-C-restricted CMV-specific TCR beta clonotypes were dominant, and in two of eight donors the single most frequent clonotype came from this HLA-C-restricted group.

Sequencing relied on an Illumina HiSeq 1500. TCRdb took the public reads, trimmed them with fastp at Q25, ran MiXCR for clone calling and kept in-frame beta chains. Rows are combined by CDR3 protein, so each entry shows the most common genes and DNA. This sample holds approximately 170,000 distinct CDR3 sequences; 17% were observed only once. The ten largest clonotypes hold roughly a sixth of the sample. CDR1 MDHEN and CDR2 SYDVKM were looked up in the germline V gene. Including the terminal cysteine and phenylalanine, the CDR3 comprises 14 residues. Of all the DNA, just the CDR3 is kept, 42 bases in frame from base 1. Trimming at the junction amounts to 6 bases on V and 3 bases on J, and the germline ends lie 13 bases apart.

This TCR was sampled from a human donor in good health (CMV status not recorded). Some clones in this sample may be carry-over from other donors' samples. The sequenced material came from CD8+ T cells from PBMCs. The chain joins TRBV28 to TRBJ2-3; the D call is tentative, TRBD1 or TRBD2, as each matches 5 bases. The encoded CDR3 is CASSRDLGTDTQYF. The nucleotide sequence reads TGTGCCAGCAGCCGGGACCTCGGAACAGATACGCAGTATTTT.